This T cell receptor (beta chain) was identified during a study of vaccination and CD4 T cells after COVID-19. CD4+ T cells that had been cultured provided DNA sequenced with the Oncomine TCR Beta short-read assay. Genomic DNA was extracted from cultured CD4+ T cells. TCRdb independently ran MiXCR on the PCR reads; one entry per CDR3 protein. Of roughly 28,000 distinct CDR3 sequences in the sample, about two thirds are singletons; the top ten hold 17%. The treatment is: roughly 10-day PBMC culture with coronavirus spike peptide pools or control peptides (ViraFEST assay). Peptide pool stimulation in ViraFEST expanded antigen-specific T cells, whose TCRs were then sequenced. Study results and caveats: Convalescent patients were relatively few, and early post-infection timepoints were missing.

In regard to this clonotype: The antigen is not known.

With V trimmed by 10 bases and J by 5 bases, 6 bases remained unmatched. The V gene's germline CDR1 is ENHRY and CDR2 SYGVKD. The CDR3 spans 12 residues. The sequence came from a human donor who received a COVID-19 vaccine. The rearrangement joins TRBV10-3 to TRBJ2-3; 7 bases map to TRBD2. The input for sequencing was CD4+ T cells from blood, cultured in vitro, taken after SARS-CoV-2 vaccination. This CDR3 reads CATQTSRDTQYF. The CDR3, as DNA: TGTGCCACACAGACTAGCCGAGATACGCAGTATTTT.